In this sample, the clone carrying this TCR beta chain turned up many times. Its antigen is unknown. The data originate from a study of T cells in Graves' hyperthyroidism and ophthalmopathy. General study points: The authors' 13 V-J model separated ophthalmopathy from stable hyperthyroidism.

V trimming: 6 bases; J trimming: 2 bases; junction bases outside the gene matches: 7. The CDR3 runs 13 residues. Germline V gene data show CDR1 as DFQATT and CDR2 as SNEGSKA (reference sequence). Amplification targeted TCR beta CDR3 regions from RNA transcripts. The HTBI primer set was used in a first-round RT-PCR of the TCR CDR3. In TCRdb, the multiplex PCR reads were re-called with MiXCR into one record per CDR3 protein. This sample has fewer than 650,000 distinct CDR3 sequences, with about 15% found just once. Any patient presenting with uncontrolled infection, other autoimmune disease, pregnancy or lactation was left out.

Sequencing input: blood. The rearrangement joins TRBV20-1 to TRBJ2-7; 7 bases map to TRBD1. The clonotype was recovered from a woman aged 40 to 50 with Graves' ophthalmopathy. CDR3 bases: TGCAGTGCAGACCAGGGGGAAACCTACGAGCAGTACTTC. Its protein product is CSADQGETYEQYF.